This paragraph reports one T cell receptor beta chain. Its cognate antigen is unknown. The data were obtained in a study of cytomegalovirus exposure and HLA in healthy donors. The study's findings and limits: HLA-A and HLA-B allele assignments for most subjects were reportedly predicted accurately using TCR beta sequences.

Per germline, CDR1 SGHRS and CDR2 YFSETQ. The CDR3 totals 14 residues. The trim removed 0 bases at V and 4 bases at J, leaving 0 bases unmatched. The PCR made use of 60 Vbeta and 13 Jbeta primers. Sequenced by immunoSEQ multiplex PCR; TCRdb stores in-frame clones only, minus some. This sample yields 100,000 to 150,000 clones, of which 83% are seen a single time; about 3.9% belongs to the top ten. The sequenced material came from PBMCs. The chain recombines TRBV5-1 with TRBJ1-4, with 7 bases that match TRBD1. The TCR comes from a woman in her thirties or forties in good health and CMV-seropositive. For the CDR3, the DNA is TGCGCCAGCAGCTTGGGACAGGGTAATGAAAAACTGTTTTTT. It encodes CASSLGQGNEKLFF.